The TCR beta chain described here comes from a study of OX40 agonist ivuxolimab in advanced cancers. General notes on the study: Ivuxolimab was a fully human IgG2 agonistic monoclonal antibody targeting the costimulatory receptor OX40 (CD134). Intravenous ivuxolimab was administered to patients every 2 weeks at six dose levels: 0.01, 0.1, 0.3, 1.5, 3 and 10 mg/kg. The point of sequencing TCRbeta in the periphery was to test whether ivuxolimab changed TCR sequence diversity and drove clonal T-cell expansion. The monotherapy dose-escalation portion (N = 52 patients) of the phase I ivuxolimab trial is reported in the paper. Three dose-escalation patients achieved partial responses, one with hepatocellular carcinoma and two with cutaneous melanoma. Patients were allowed to have had prior anti-PD-1, anti-PD-L1 or anti-CTLA-4 therapy, and more than 30% of the dose-escalation patients had previously received checkpoint inhibitors. A male proportion of 70% to 90% and a mean age of approximately 55 years, ranging from roughly 23 to 79, were recorded for the dose-escalation cohort. Of the approximately 50 patients in dose escalation, around 19 had hepatocellular carcinoma, some 15 had melanoma, 9 had renal cell carcinoma and 9 had head and neck cancer.

The junction shows trimming of 3 bases on V and 4 bases on J, and the gene matches do not reach 14 bases of it. According to the germline V gene, CDR1 reads SGHRS and CDR2 reads YFSETQ. Including cysteine and phenylalanine, the CDR3 has 17 amino acids. Only the CDR3 DNA is retained, 51 bases long and in frame from the first base. The trial excluded patients who had a history of autoimmune disease or were on systemic immunosuppression. Peripheral blood for TCR sequencing was drawn from every dose cohort at baseline, at cycle 4 day 1 and at cycle 7 day 1. The samples were drawn from a first-in-human, open-label, multicenter phase I dose-escalation trial of ivuxolimab. Adults with locally advanced or metastatic melanoma, renal cell carcinoma, hepatocellular carcinoma or head and neck squamous cell carcinoma were enrolled in the trial. Before TCR sequencing, CD4+ and CD8+ T cells were separately sorted from peripheral blood.

What the research found in general, with its limitations: After ivuxolimab, expanded clones were on average more numerous among CD8+ T cells than among CD4+ T cells. In the 0.1-3.0 mg/kg groups, partial responders were among the patients with the lowest normalized peripheral clonal expansion, particularly in CD8+ T cells. At doses of 0.1 to 3.0 mg/kg, clonal expansion of both CD4+ and CD8+ blood T cells was observed from baseline to week 6. The antigen specificity of the peripheral T cells that underwent clonal expansion was not determined. Low levels of normalized T-cell clonal expansion were also seen in some nonresponding patients.

With regard to this clone: The antigen it binds to is not known. The record has no base qualities; no much larger clone is one base away.

For sequencing of the TCRbeta CDR3 region, genomic DNA was extracted from the sorted cells. The immunoSEQ Assay was used to sequence the TCRbeta CDR3 regions. TCRdb took this table from immuneACCESS and kept in-frame rearrangements with V and J called. Such tables lack part of the clones; where checked against another copy, unresolved V genes explain under half of the gap, and the rest is unexplained. The sample has over 55,000 clones on record, about nine tenths of them singletons. The ten largest clones take up 1.5% to 2% of the sample. Here the chain combines TRBV5-1 and TRBJ2-3; TRBD2 agrees with 7 junctional bases. The input for sequencing was CD4+ or CD8+ T cells sorted from blood, taken in a trial of the OX40 agonist ivuxolimab. The origin of this receptor is an adult with an advanced solid tumor such as melanoma, head and neck, liver or kidney cancer. The CDR3 in this case is CASSSTPAGKGSDTQYF. The DNA reads TGCGCCAGCAGCTCCACCCCAGCGGGGAAGGGGTCAGATACGCAGTATTTT.